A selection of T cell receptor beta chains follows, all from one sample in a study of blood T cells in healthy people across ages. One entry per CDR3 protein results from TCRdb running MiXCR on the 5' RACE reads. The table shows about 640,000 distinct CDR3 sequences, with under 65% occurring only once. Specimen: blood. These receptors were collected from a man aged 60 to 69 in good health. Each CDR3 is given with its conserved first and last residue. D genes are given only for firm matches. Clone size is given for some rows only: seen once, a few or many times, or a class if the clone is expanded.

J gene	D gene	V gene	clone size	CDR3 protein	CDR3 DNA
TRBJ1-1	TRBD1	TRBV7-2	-	CASSVHRGSDTEAFF	TGTGCCAGCAGCGTCCACAGGGGTTCGGACACTGAAGCTTTCTTT
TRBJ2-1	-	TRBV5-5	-	CASQKIYNEQFF	TGTGCCAGCCAAAAGATATACAATGAGCAGTTCTTC
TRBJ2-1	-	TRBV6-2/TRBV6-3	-	CASRFGVANEQFF	TGTGCCAGCCGATTTGGGGTGGCCAATGAGCAGTTCTTC
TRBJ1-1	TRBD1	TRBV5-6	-	CASSYGTGSGNTEAFF	TGTGCCAGCAGCTATGGGACAGGGTCGGGGAACACTGAAGCTTTCTTT
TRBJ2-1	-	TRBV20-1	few	CSAEGGSYNEQFF	TGCAGTGCGGAAGGGGGTTCCTACAATGAGCAGTTCTTC
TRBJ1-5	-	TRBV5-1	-	CASSFGELGQPQHF	TGCGCCAGCAGCTTTGGGGAATTAGGTCAGCCCCAGCATTTT
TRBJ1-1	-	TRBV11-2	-	CASSLRRTATNTEAFF	TGTGCCAGCAGCTTACGTAGGACAGCGACGAACACTGAAGCTTTCTTT
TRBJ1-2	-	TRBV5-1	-	CASSQPTTAANYGYTF	TGCGCCAGCAGCCAGCCTACGACAGCAGCTAACTATGGCTACACCTTC
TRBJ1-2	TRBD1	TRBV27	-	CASSTRDRGDYGYTF	TGTGCCAGCAGTACCCGGGACAGGGGGGACTATGGCTACACCTTC
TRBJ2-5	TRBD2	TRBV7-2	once	CASRTSGEWETQYF	TGTGCCAGCCGGACTAGCGGGGAGTGGGAGACCCAGTACTTC
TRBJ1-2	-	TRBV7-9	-	CASRDGANYGYTF	TGTGCCAGCAGGGACGGGGCTAACTATGGCTACACCTTC
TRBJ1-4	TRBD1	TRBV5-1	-	CASSLLGTVNEKLFF	TGCGCCAGCAGCTTATTGGGGACAGTTAATGAAAAACTGTTTTTT
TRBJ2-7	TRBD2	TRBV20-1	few	CSATGGPGLATGEQYF	TGCAGTGCTACCGGGGGCCCGGGACTAGCGACCGGCGAGCAGTACTTC
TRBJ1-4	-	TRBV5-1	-	CASKIQPSTNEKLFF	TGCGCCAGCAAAATCCAGCCATCAACTAATGAAAAACTGTTTTTT
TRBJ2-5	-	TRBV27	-	CASSFGGGAVNEQYF	TGTGCCAGCAGTTTCGGTGGGGGGGCGGTCAATGAGCAGTACTTC
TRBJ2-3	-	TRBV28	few	CASSLAQGGTDTQYF	TGTGCCAGCAGTTTAGCCCAGGGAGGCACAGATACGCAGTATTTT
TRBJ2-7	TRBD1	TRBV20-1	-	CSATPTGGASYEQYF	TGCAGTGCAACCCCTACAGGGGGCGCATCCTACGAGCAGTACTTC
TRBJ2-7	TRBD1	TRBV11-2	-	CASSPDRDRGYEQYF	TGTGCCAGCAGCCCTGACCGGGACAGGGGCTACGAGCAGTACTTC
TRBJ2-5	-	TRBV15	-	CATSRDGGTQYF	TGTGCCACCAGCAGAGATGGGGGTACCCAGTACTTC
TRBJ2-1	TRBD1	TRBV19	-	CASSGTGGMREQFF	TGTGCCAGTTCCGGGACAGGGGGCATGAGGGAGCAGTTCTTC
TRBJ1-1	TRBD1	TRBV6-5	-	CASSSRDSYPRRAFF	TGTGCCAGCAGTTCTCGGGACAGTTATCCTAGAAGGGCTTTCTTT
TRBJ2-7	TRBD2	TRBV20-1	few	CSAEPGGSYEQYF	TGCAGTGCTGAGCCGGGGGGGAGCTACGAGCAGTACTTC
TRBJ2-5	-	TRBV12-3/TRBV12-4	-	CASSFEGQETQYF	TGTGCCAGCAGTTTCGAGGGCCAAGAGACCCAGTACTTC
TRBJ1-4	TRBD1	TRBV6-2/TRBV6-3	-	CASSVTGREEKLFF	TGTGCCAGCAGTGTGACAGGGAGAGAAGAAAAACTGTTTTTT
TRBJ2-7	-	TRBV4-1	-	CASNQGQSDYEQYF	TGCGCCAGCAACCAAGGGCAGTCGGACTACGAGCAGTACTTC
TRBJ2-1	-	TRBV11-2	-	CASSSRSQGSTYNEQFF	TGTGCCAGCAGCTCGCGCTCTCAGGGCTCCACCTACAATGAGCAGTTCTTC
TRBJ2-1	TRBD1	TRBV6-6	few	CASSYTGGAINEQFF	TGTGCCAGCAGTTACACAGGGGGCGCAATCAATGAGCAGTTCTTC
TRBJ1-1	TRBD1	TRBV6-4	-	CASSHGQGNTEAFF	TGTGCCAGCAGCCACGGACAGGGGAACACTGAAGCTTTCTTT
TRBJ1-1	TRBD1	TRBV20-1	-	CSAPSRDSKAFF	TGCAGTGCTCCCTCCCGGGACAGCAAAGCTTTCTTT
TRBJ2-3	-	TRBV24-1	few	CATSSVGGLPDTQYF	TGTGCCACCAGTAGTGTGGGGGGCCTCCCAGATACGCAGTATTTT
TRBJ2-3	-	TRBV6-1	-	CASSGHRDNRDTQYF	TGTGCCAGCAGTGGACACAGGGATAATAGAGATACGCAGTATTTT
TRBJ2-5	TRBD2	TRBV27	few	CASSSQRGGQETQYF	TGTGCCAGCAGTTCCCAGCGGGGAGGACAAGAGACCCAGTACTTC
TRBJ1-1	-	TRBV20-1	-	CSAKTGGTEAFF	TGCAGTGCAAAAACTGGGGGCACTGAAGCTTTCTTT
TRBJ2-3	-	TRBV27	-	CASSFQQPHTDTQYF	TGTGCCAGCAGTTTCCAGCAGCCCCACACAGATACGCAGTATTTT
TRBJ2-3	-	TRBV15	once	CATSRDRRADTQYF	TGTGCCACCAGCAGAGATCGGAGGGCGGATACGCAGTATTTT
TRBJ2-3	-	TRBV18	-	CASSPRVQGTDTQYF	TGTGCCAGCTCACCACGAGTCCAGGGCACAGATACGCAGTATTTT
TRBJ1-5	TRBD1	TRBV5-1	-	CASSGTGDWGNQPQHF	TGCGCCAGCAGCGGGACAGGGGATTGGGGCAATCAGCCCCAGCATTTT
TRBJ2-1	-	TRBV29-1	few	CSVDQQGPYNEQFF	TGCAGCGTTGACCAACAGGGCCCCTACAATGAGCAGTTCTTC
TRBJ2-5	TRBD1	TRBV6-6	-	CASSYLTGGGETQYF	TGTGCCAGCAGTTACCTTACAGGGGGCGGGGAGACCCAGTACTTC
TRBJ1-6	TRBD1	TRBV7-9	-	CASSLQGQINSPLHF	TGTGCCAGCAGCTTACAGGGACAGATTAATTCACCCCTCCACTTT
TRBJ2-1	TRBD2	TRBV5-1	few	CASRPRGGGEDEQFF	TGCGCCAGCAGGCCACGGGGGGGCGGTGAGGATGAGCAGTTCTTC
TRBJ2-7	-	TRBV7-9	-	CASSLTGTFNAEQYF	TGTGCCAGCAGCCTCACCGGGACCTTCAATGCCGAGCAGTACTTC
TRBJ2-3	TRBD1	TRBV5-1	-	CASSLQGGTTDTQYF	TGCGCCAGCAGCCTACAGGGGGGTACCACAGATACGCAGTATTTT
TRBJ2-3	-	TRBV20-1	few	CSASRLRFLDTQYF	TGCAGTGCTAGTCGCCTTAGGTTCCTAGATACGCAGTATTTT
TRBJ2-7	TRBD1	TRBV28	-	CASSPPDRGTYEQYF	TGTGCCAGCAGCCCCCCGGACAGGGGTACTTACGAGCAGTACTTC
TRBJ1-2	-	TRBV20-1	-	CSAIQRQEGYTF	TGCAGTGCCATACAGCGGCAGGAAGGCTACACCTTC
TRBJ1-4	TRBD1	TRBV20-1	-	CSAVGQSNEKLFF	TGCAGTGCTGTGGGACAGTCAAATGAAAAACTGTTTTTT
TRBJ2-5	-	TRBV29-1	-	CRAGAGETQYF	TGCCGGGCGGGGGCGGGGGAGACCCAGTACTTC
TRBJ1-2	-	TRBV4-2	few	CASSQEGQGRLNYGYTF	TGTGCCAGCAGCCAAGAAGGGCAGGGGAGGCTTAACTATGGCTACACCTTC
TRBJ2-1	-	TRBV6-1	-	CASSWTTSSYNEQFF	TGTGCCAGCAGTTGGACTACGAGCTCCTACAATGAGCAGTTCTTC
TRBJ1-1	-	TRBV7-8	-	CASSLTHPNTEAFF	TGTGCCAGCAGCTTGACACATCCCAACACTGAAGCTTTCTTT
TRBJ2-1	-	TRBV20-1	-	CSVGGLNEQFF	TGCAGTGTCGGGGGCCTAAATGAGCAGTTCTTC
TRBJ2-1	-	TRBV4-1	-	CASGQAGSNEQFF	TGCGCCAGCGGCCAAGCAGGGAGCAATGAGCAGTTCTTC
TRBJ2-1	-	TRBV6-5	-	CASSLGTPLLDEQFF	TGTGCCAGCAGCCTCGGGACCCCGCTGCTCGATGAGCAGTTCTTC
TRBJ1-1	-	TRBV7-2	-	CASSADRNTEAFF	TGTGCCAGCTCCGCCGACAGAAACACTGAAGCTTTCTTT
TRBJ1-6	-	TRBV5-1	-	CASSAGQLWAGSYNSPLHF	TGCGCCAGCAGCGCCGGACAGTTATGGGCTGGCTCCTATAATTCACCCCTCCACTTT
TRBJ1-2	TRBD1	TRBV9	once	CASSDRTGGGYTF	TGTGCCAGCAGCGACAGGACAGGGGGTGGCTACACCTTC